Detailed here is one TCR beta chain. What it binds is not known. V was clipped by 0 bases and J by 5 bases; unmatched bases: 15. The CDR3 runs to 18 residues. Germline V gene sequence: CDR1 MGHRA, CDR2 YSYEKL. The sample originates from a study of cytomegalovirus exposure and HLA in healthy donors. Study-level points and caveats: Some V segments could not be told apart, so they were left out, TRBV6-2 and TRBV6-3 among them. Trimming of TCR beta V- and J-genes showed a link, identified in a later analysis, to a missense DCLRE1C variant.

The PCR used 60 Vbeta and 13 Jbeta primers. Measured with immunoSEQ multiplex PCR; TCRdb has only the in-frame clones, and not every one. The sample holds 60,000 to 75,000 clones, around 64% seen once. Sample: PBMCs. The sequence was obtained from a woman aged 45-65 years in good health and CMV-seronegative. The V and J genes are TRBV4-1 and TRBJ2-5, with TRBD2 identical over 7 bases. As DNA, the CDR3 is TGCGCCAGCAGCCAAGATTCCGCTAGCGGTGGTGTCGGGGAGACCCAGTACTTC. Residues: CASSQDSASGGVGETQYF.